Each of the 26 T cell receptor beta chains below was sequenced from the same sample in a study of blood T cell repertoires in COVID-19. Data came from immunoSEQ multiplex PCR; TCRdb stores just in-frame clones and leaves some out. The table lists about 110,000 clones, 65% to 80% of them singletons, with around 7.3% in the top ten. Sequencing was performed on peripheral blood. All receptors come from a woman aged 55-75 years with acute or convalescent COVID-19.

The CDR3 nucleotides read TGTGCCAGCAGTCCTAGCGGGTATGGGAGCTATGGCTACACCTTC. This sequence encodes CASSPSGYGSYGYTF. The chain couples TRBV6-5 to TRBJ1-2; no definite D call. The CDR3 is made up of 15 amino acids. Germline V gene data show CDR1 as MNHEY and CDR2 as SVGAGI. Trimming removed 5 bases from V and 4 bases from J, with 17 bases in between.

This sequence joins TRBV10-3 and TRBJ1-2; the match to TRBD1 covers 8 bases. CDR1 is ENHRY, CDR2 SYGVKD, per germline. The CDR3 spans 14 residues. With V trimmed by 6 bases and J by 8 bases, 11 bases remained unmatched. This CDR3 is CAIRLQGGEGGYTF. CDR3 DNA: TGTGCCATCAGACTACAGGGGGGGGAGGGCGGCTACACCTTC.

This clone was seen only a few times. Other DNA sequences in the same sample also yield this CDR3. The CDR3: CASRTGSGNTIYF. CDR3 sequence (DNA): TGTGCCAGCAGGACAGGGTCGGGAAACACCATATATTTT. The chain carries TRBV6-5 and TRBJ1-3; 7 nucleotides align to TRBD1. The CDR3 has 13 residues. Per the germline V gene, CDR1 is MNHEY and CDR2 is SVGAGI. V was pared by 6 bases and J by 4 bases, with 3 bases of the junction left unmatched.

This clone was seen a handful of times. This sequence joins TRBV6-5 and TRBJ1-1, with unresolved D. CDR1 is MNHEY and CDR2 is SVGAGI in the germline V gene. The length of the CDR3 is 14 residues. Trimming cost V 7 bases and J 4 bases, with 16 bases left between them. CDR3 nucleotides: TGTGCCAGCACCCCAGGCTTAGCGCCCACTGAAGCTTTCTTT. The encoded protein is CASTPGLAPTEAFF.

This clone was observed a handful of times. The J gene is TRBJ1-4, the V gene TRBV4-3, with a possible D match to TRBD1 (6 bases). V was clipped by 3 bases and J by 12 bases, with 8 bases between them. The CDR3 is made up of 11 amino acids. CDR1 is LGHNA and CDR2 is YSLEER in the germline V gene. DNA of the CDR3: TGCGCCAGCAGCCAGACAGGTCAACTGTTTTTT. Its protein product is CASSQTGQLFF.

The chain carries TRBV30 and TRBJ1-2; D ambiguous. V lost 4 bases to trimming and J lost 1 base, with 7 bases between them. The CDR3 totals 12 residues. Germline V lookup: CDR1 GTSNPN, CDR2 SVGIG (reference sequence). This CDR3 is CAWNGLNYGYTF. The CDR3 DNA is TGTGCCTGGAATGGACTTAACTATGGCTACACCTTC.

V and J are TRBV6-5 and TRBJ2-2, with D perhaps TRBD1 (5 bases). CDR1 MNHEY and CDR2 SVGAGI come from the germline V gene. V gave up 2 bases and J gave up 4 bases, with 14 bases separating them. CDR3 size: 16 residues. In nucleotides, the CDR3 is TGTGCCAGCAGTTACCCCTCAGGAACAGGCACCGGGGAGCTGTTTTTT. Translation: CASSYPSGTGTGELFF.

The rearrangement joins TRBV28 to TRBJ1-3; 8 nucleotides line up with TRBD1. V lost 8 bases and J lost 4; bases outside the gene matches: 10. This CDR3 comprises 15 residues. Germline CDR1 reads MDHEN; CDR2 reads SYDVKM. CDR3 coding DNA: TGTGCCAGCCAACAGGGGGTTCTACCCGGAAACACCATATATTTT. Translated, it gives CASQQGVLPGNTIYF. The variable domain in full, completed from reference TRBV28 and TRBJ1-3, reads DVKVTQSSRYLVKRTGEKVFLECVQDMDHENMFWYRQDPGLGLRLIYFSYDVKMKEKGDIPEGYSVSREKKERFSLILESASTNQTSMYLCASQQGVLPGNTIYFGEGSWLTVV.

The gene calls are TRBV18 and TRBJ1-4; 8 bases line up with TRBD1. Germline CDR1 and CDR2: KGHSH and LQKENI. Losses at the gene ends were 3 bases for V and 10 bases for J; bases not matched to a gene: 13. This CDR3 region has 16 residues. CDR3 sequence: CASSPPGQVLEGKLFF. In DNA, the CDR3 is TGTGCCAGCTCACCGCCGGGACAGGTGCTGGAGGGAAAACTGTTTTTT. The full variable domain, its missing parts supplied by reference TRBV18 and TRBJ1-4, is NAGVMQNPRHLVRRRGQEARLRCSPMKGHSHVYWYRQLPEEGLKFMVYLQKENIIDESGMPKERFSAEFPKEGPSILRIQQVVRGDSAAYFCASSPPGQVLEGKLFFGSGTQLSVL.

The chain combines TRBV5-4 with TRBJ1-2; maybe TRBD1 (5 bases). The CDR3 length is 14 residues. Per the germline V gene, CDR1 is SGHNT and CDR2 is YYREEE (reference sequence). V lost 6 bases and J lost 9, with 21 bases in between. CDR3 in DNA: TGTGCCAGCACCAGCAAGGGGCTGGCCGTGAGCTACACCTTC. Residues: CASTSKGLAVSYTF.

The chain couples TRBV28 to TRBJ2-5; the D gene is possibly TRBD1 (6 bases). CDR3 length equals 14 residues. The germline gives CDR1 MDHEN, CDR2 SYDVKM. V was shortened by 6 bases and J by 5 bases, with 16 bases between the two germline ends. CDR3 protein: CASSPGQSWETQYF. For the CDR3, the DNA is TGTGCCAGCAGCCCAGGACAGTCGTGGGAGACCCAGTACTTC.

J is TRBJ1-2 and V is TRBV5-5, with a tentative D call TRBD1 (6 bases). Germline loops: CDR1 SGHKS, CDR2 YYEKEE (reference sequence). Trimming cost V 4 bases and J 5 bases, with 18 bases left between them. This CDR3 comprises 15 residues. As DNA, the CDR3 is TGTGCCAGCAGCACAGGGACACGATCTTTTTATGGCTACACCTTC. Translating gives CASSTGTRSFYGYTF.

This clone occurred once. This chain joins TRBV28 and TRBJ1-4; D may be TRBD1 (6 bases). CDR1 MDHEN and CDR2 SYDVKM come from the germline V gene. The CDR3 loop spans 15 amino acids. Trimming took 5 bases from V and 7 from J, leaving 17 bases between them. The DNA for the CDR3 is TGTGCCAGCAGTGCGACGCAGGGGCTAGGTGAAAAACTGTTTTTT. Amino acid sequence: CASSATQGLGEKLFF.

This chain connects TRBV3-1 (or the pseudogene TRBV3-2) to TRBJ1-4; D is uncertain. The CDR3 is 12 residues long. The V and J ends lost 0 bases and 10 bases respectively, with 6 bases between them. The germline gives CDR1 LGHDT, CDR2 YNNKEL (reference sequence). CDR3 bases: TGTGCCAGCAGCCAAGAAGGGAGAAAACTGTTTTTT. It codes for CASSQEGRKLFF.

The gene calls are TRBV7-2 and TRBJ2-1, with 8 nucleotides matching TRBD2. The J segment lost 8 bases and the V segment lost 5 bases, leaving 14 bases of the junction unmatched. Germline loops: CDR1 SGHTA, CDR2 FQGNSA. The CDR3 runs 16 residues. The CDR3 protein is CASSPARGTRKDEQFF. The DNA for the CDR3 is TGTGCCAGCAGCCCCGCCCGCGGGACTAGGAAGGATGAGCAGTTCTTC.

The V call is TRBV25-1, the J call TRBJ1-1; a weak D match, TRBD1 (5 bases). V was clipped by 4 bases and J by 3 bases, with 9 bases between them. The CDR3 is 13 amino acids. CDR1 and CDR2 from the germline V gene are MGHDK and SYGVNS. CDR3 in amino acids: CASSAPGYTEAFF. CDR3 in DNA: TGTGCCAGCAGTGCGCCAGGGTACACTGAAGCTTTCTTT.

This rearrangement joins TRBV9 to TRBJ2-7, with 7 bases matching TRBD1. The CDR3 loop spans 13 amino acids. Germline lookup yields CDR1 SGDLS and CDR2 YYNGEE. Trimming took 0 bases from V and 5 from J; bases not matched to a gene: 2. This chain's CDR3 is CASSVGQGNEQYF. CDR3 nucleotide sequence: TGTGCCAGCAGCGTAGGACAGGGAAACGAGCAGTACTTC.

The gene calls are TRBV28 and TRBJ1-1, with a weak D call TRBD1 (5 bases). Trimming cost V 8 bases and J 2 bases, with 15 bases left between them. The CDR3 is 14 residues long. Per germline, CDR1 MDHEN and CDR2 SYDVKM. The CDR3 protein is CASGNPTVNTEAFF. The CDR3 nucleotides read TGTGCCAGCGGAAATCCGACAGTAAACACTGAAGCTTTCTTT.

V usage is TRBV5-4 and J usage is TRBJ1-2; weak D call: TRBD1 (5 bases). The CDR3 runs 14 residues. Germline loops: CDR1 SGHNT, CDR2 YYREEE (reference sequence). V was pared by 0 bases and J by 4 bases, with 10 bases between. In nucleotides, the CDR3 is TGTGCCAGCAGCTTGGCCGGGGGATCCTATGGCTACACCTTC. It is translated as CASSLAGGSYGYTF. The whole variable domain, filled in from reference TRBV5-4 and TRBJ1-2, reads ETGVTQSPTHLIKTRGQQVTLRCSSQSGHNTVSWYQQALGQGPQFIFQYYREEENGRGNFPPRFSGLQFPNYSSELNVNALELDDSALYLCASSLAGGSYGYTFGSGTRLTVV.

The chain carries TRBV6-6 and TRBJ2-3; TRBD1 agrees at 7 bases. Germline CDR1 and CDR2: MNHNY and SVGAGI (reference sequence). This CDR3 is 13 amino acids long. Trimming took 2 bases from V and 5 from J; bases not matched to a gene: 1. CDR3 loop: CASSYGTVDTQYF. The CDR3 nucleotides are TGTGCCAGCAGTTACGGGACAGTAGATACGCAGTATTTT.

The rearrangement joins TRBV7-3 to TRBJ2-2; TRBD2 is a possible D gene (5 bases). V dropped 2 bases and J dropped 6 bases, with 19 bases sitting between them. The length of the CDR3 is 17 residues. Germline CDR1 SGHTA, CDR2 FQGTGA. Here the CDR3 reads CASSLQPSPRGSGELFF. The CDR3 DNA follows: TGTGCCAGCAGCTTACAGCCCTCTCCCCGGGGATCCGGGGAGCTGTTTTTT.

The CDR3 protein is CASSPRQLETQYF. The CDR3 nucleotides read TGCGCCAGCAGTCCTAGACAGTTAGAGACCCAGTACTTC. The V call is TRBV10-2, the J call TRBJ2-5; TRBD1 is a possible D gene (5 bases). CDR1 and CDR2 from the germline V gene are WSHSY and SAAADI. The CDR3 sequence is 13 residues long. Trimming removed 5 bases at V and 4 bases at J, with 11 bases between.

The genes are TRBV12-5 and TRBJ2-7; the D gene is possibly TRBD1 (5 bases). From germline, CDR1 is LGHNT and CDR2 FRNRAP. V dropped 1 base and J dropped 9 bases, with 7 bases sitting between them. The CDR3 is 11 residues long. The CDR3 protein is CASGLDQGQYF. In DNA, the CDR3 is TGTGCTAGTGGTTTGGACCAGGGGCAGTACTTC.

This clone has more than one count but fewer than ten. The chain joins TRBV7-2 to TRBJ2-7; D perhaps matches TRBD2 (6 bases). The CDR3 extends over 16 amino acids. Germline V gives CDR1 SGHTA, CDR2 FQGNSA. The V gene lost 5 bases and the J gene lost 6 bases, with 23 bases spanning the gap. For the CDR3, the DNA is TGTGCCAGCAGCCCCCCTAAGAGTGGGACTTATCGCGAGCAGTACTTC. Translation: CASSPPKSGTYREQYF. Drawing the rest from reference TRBV7-2 and TRBJ2-7, the complete variable domain is GAGVSQSPSNKVTEKGKDVELRCDPISGHTALYWYRQSLGQGLEFLIYFQGNSAPDKSGLPSDRFSAERTGGSVSTLTIQRTQQEDSAVYLCASSPPKSGTYREQYFGPGTRLTVT.

The genes are TRBV28 and TRBJ1-5; the D is unclear. Deletions cut 1 base from V and 8 bases from J, with 9 bases between. This CDR3 comprises 13 residues. The germline CDR1 and CDR2 sequences are MDHEN and SYDVKM. The CDR3: CASSLSGIKPQHF. The DNA of the CDR3 is TGTGCCAGCAGTTTATCGGGAATCAAGCCCCAGCATTTT.

This clone was detected only a few times. The chain uses TRBV7-2 and TRBJ2-3, with TRBD2 matching 12 bases. In germline, CDR1 is SGHTA, CDR2 FQGNSA. V was pared by 3 bases and J by 14 bases, with 12 bases of the junction left unmatched. The CDR3 is 15 amino acids. This chain's CDR3 is CASSLTGSSGGAWYF. The CDR3, as DNA: TGTGCCAGCAGCTTGACCGGATCTAGCGGGGGGGCCTGGTATTTT.